The 17 T cell receptor beta chains below come from one sample, sequenced in a study of T cells in lung cancer brain metastases. Measured with immunoSEQ multiplex PCR; TCRdb has only the in-frame clones, and not every one. There are some 3,200 clones in the sample; approximately 87% occur only once, and 10% to 11% lies in the top ten. The sequencing sample was made of tumor tissue from the primary lung tumor. These receptors all stem from a man in his sixties with non-small cell lung cancer.

The gene calls are TRBV5-4 and TRBJ2-1; D ambiguous. The CDR3 has 14 residues. Per germline, CDR1 SGHNT and CDR2 YYREEE (reference sequence). Trimming stripped 0 bases from V and 0 bases from J, with 4 bases between. CDR3 in DNA: TGTGCCAGCAGCTTGGGCTTCTCCTACAATGAGCAGTTCTTC. Encoded protein: CASSLGFSYNEQFF.

The chain recombines TRBV19 with TRBJ2-3, with 10 bases identical to TRBD1. Germline CDR1 reads LNHDA; CDR2 reads SQIVND (reference sequence). The CDR3 consists of 15 residues. The V segment lost 5 bases and the J segment 3 bases; nucleotides outside the gene matches: 5. The CDR3 DNA reads TGTGCCAGTAGTCTATCGGACAGGGGGACAGATACGCAGTATTTT. It translates to CASSLSDRGTDTQYF.

The V and J genes are TRBV10-3 and TRBJ2-4; D possibly matches TRBD1 or TRBD2 (5 bases each). V dropped 3 bases and J dropped 8 bases, with 17 bases sitting between them. Germline values: CDR1 ENHRY, CDR2 SYGVKD. There are 15 residues in the CDR3. In nucleotides, the CDR3 is TGTGCCATCAGTGAAGGAGGAGTTGGGGGATACATTCAGTACTTC. It yields the protein CAISEGGVGGYIQYF.

This chain links TRBV7-6 with TRBJ1-1, with D hard to call. Germline CDR1 reads SGHVS; CDR2 reads FNYEAQ. Trimming removed 1 base at V and 3 bases at J, with 18 bases between. This CDR3 is built from 17 residues. CDR3 sequence: CASSLEEAGPVHTEAFF. The CDR3 nucleotides are TGTGCCAGCAGCTTAGAAGAGGCAGGTCCAGTTCACACTGAAGCTTTCTTT.

DNA of the CDR3: TGTGCCAGCAGCTTAGATCCAGGATCCATGGAAAAACTGTTTTTT. Its translation is CASSLDPGSMEKLFF. V gene TRBV7-8 combines with J gene TRBJ1-4; D unresolved. CDR1 is SGHVS and CDR2 is FQNEAQ in the germline V gene. There are 15 residues in the CDR3. With 1 base removed from V and 8 bases from J, the gap between germline ends came to 14 bases.

This clone was seen more than once but under ten times. This chain connects TRBV19 to TRBJ2-2, with a possible D match to TRBD1 (5 bases). Trimming cost V 7 bases and J 2 bases, with 14 bases left between them. Germline-derived CDR1 and CDR2 are LNHDA and SQIVND (reference sequence). This CDR3 has 15 residues. The DNA for the CDR3 is TGTGCCAGTACCCCAGGGTCTACAAACACCGGGGAGCTGTTTTTT. This gives the protein CASTPGSTNTGELFF.

The rearrangement links TRBV5-4 to TRBJ1-2, with D hard to call. Germline-derived CDR1 and CDR2 are SGHNT and YYREEE (reference sequence). The germline V and J ends were trimmed by 4 bases and 8 bases, with 12 bases remaining between them. The CDR3 loop spans 12 amino acids. In DNA, the CDR3 is TGTGCCAGCAGCAACCACCAATACGGCTACACCTTC. Its protein is CASSNHQYGYTF.

This clone has only a few counts. J is TRBJ1-3 and V is TRBV5-1, with unresolved D. Germline V lookup: CDR1 SGHRS, CDR2 YFSETQ. V was cut by 2 bases and J by 1 base, with 7 bases left in between. This CDR3 region has 14 residues. The CDR3 DNA sequence: TGCGCCAGCAGCTTAACAGTATCTGGAAACACCATATATTTT. It yields the protein CASSLTVSGNTIYF.

The V gene is TRBV5-1, the J gene TRBJ2-1; 12 bases align to TRBD2. Per the germline V gene, CDR1 is SGHRS and CDR2 is YFSETQ. CDR3 size: 15 residues. V lost 4 bases to trimming and J lost 9 bases; unmatched junction nucleotides: 8. CDR3 DNA sequence: TGCGCCAGCAGCCCAGGACTAGCGGGGAACGGTGAGCAGTTCTTC. Its translation is CASSPGLAGNGEQFF.

This clone was detected only a few times. The chain combines TRBV12-1 with TRBJ2-1; the D call TRBD2 from the table was never checked on the DNA. TRBV12-1 constitutes a pseudogene. This CDR3 region has 19 residues. In DNA, the CDR3 is TGTGCCAGCAGCTTTGACGAGACTAGCGGGGGGAGCTCCTACAATGAGCAGTTCTTC. Amino acid sequence: CASSFDETSGGSSYNEQFF.

This chain links TRBV10-3 with TRBJ1-2; TRBD1 matches at 9 bases. The CDR3 runs to 13 residues. The V gene's germline CDR1 is ENHRY and CDR2 SYGVKD. Trimming at V came to 7 bases and at J to 7 bases, leaving 7 bases not matched to a gene. In DNA form, the CDR3 reads TGTGCCATCACCCCGGGACAGGGCGGTGGCTACACCTTC. As protein: CAITPGQGGGYTF.

The chain carries TRBV6-1 and TRBJ1-2, with D perhaps TRBD1 (5 bases). The germline V gene encodes CDR1 MNHNS and CDR2 SASEGT. Trimming removed 4 bases at V and 7 bases at J, with 13 bases between. CDR3 size: 13 residues. DNA for the CDR3: TGTGCCAGCAGTGCGACAGTGTCTTTTGGCTACACCTTC. Amino acid sequence: CASSATVSFGYTF.

The genes are TRBV2 and TRBJ1-4; weak D call: TRBD1 (5 bases). This CDR3 is 12 amino acids long. The ends were cut back, 5 bases at V and 7 bases at J, with 8 bases in the middle. Germline V gene sequence: CDR1 SNHLY, CDR2 FYNNEI. The CDR3 DNA reads TGTGCCAGCAGTCCGACAGTTGAAAAACTGTTTTTT. Amino acids: CASSPTVEKLFF.

V usage is TRBV5-6 and J usage is TRBJ2-7; D is ambiguous. The V gene lost 0 bases and the J gene lost 2 bases, with 9 bases spanning the gap. Germline lookup yields CDR1 SGHDT and CDR2 YYEEEE. CDR3 length: 14 residues. The DNA of the CDR3 is TGTGCCAGCAGCTTGGCGGGTAGCCCCTACGAGCAGTACTTC. It codes for CASSLAGSPYEQYF.

The J gene is TRBJ1-1, the V gene TRBV5-5; D unresolved. CDR1 and CDR2 (germline): SGHKS, YYEKEE (reference sequence). The CDR3 is 13 residues long. The V end was cut by 0 bases, the J end by 4 bases, with 7 bases between. The CDR3 DNA follows: TGTGCCAGCAGCTTGGGGTCAGCCACTGAAGCTTTCTTT. Translating it yields CASSLGSATEAFF.

The chain links TRBV6-5 to TRBJ2-7; 7 nucleotides agree with TRBD1. Looked up from germline, CDR1 is MNHEY and CDR2 is SVGAGI. The CDR3 is made up of 15 amino acids. V shed 5 bases, J shed 3 bases, and the junction held 10 bases outside the gene matches. The CDR3 DNA reads TGTGCCAGCAGTACCGGACAGGACTGGAACTACGAGCAGTACTTC. As protein: CASSTGQDWNYEQYF.

This clone was counted a single time. The V gene is TRBV27, the J gene TRBJ2-2; TRBD1 might be the D (6 bases). The CDR3 runs 14 residues. Trimming removed 2 bases at V and 4 bases at J, with 8 bases between. Germline assignment: CDR1 MNHEY and CDR2 SMNVEV (reference sequence). The CDR3 reads CASSLRQATGELFF. CDR3 DNA: TGTGCCAGCAGTTTAAGACAGGCCACCGGGGAGCTGTTTTTT.